Listed below are T cell receptor beta chains from one sample, sequenced in a study of T cells after yellow fever vaccination. TCRdb independently ran MiXCR on the 5' RACE reads; one entry per CDR3 protein. The sample shows about 510,000 distinct CDR3 sequences, 21% of them seen only once. The sequencing used PBMCs, collected approximately 22 days after the first yellow fever vaccination. These receptors all come from a man younger than 30 who received the YFV17D yellow fever vaccine. Both conserved end residues are part of each CDR3. The D gene is left open where the match is weak. Size is omitted from some rows. Given values are once, few, many or a class for expanded clones.

j_call	v_call	d_call	clone_size	cdr3_aa	cdr3_nt
TRBJ2-5	TRBV4-3	TRBD2	NA	CASSLGTSGGFLQETQYF	TGCGCCAGCAGCCTCGGGACTAGCGGGGGGTTTCTCCAAGAGACCCAGTACTTC
TRBJ2-2	TRBV6-4	NA	NA	CASRGGNNGELFF	TGTGCCAGCAGAGGCGGTAATAACGGGGAGCTGTTTTTT
TRBJ2-2	TRBV6-1	NA	few	CASRPDLQGTGELFF	TGTGCCAGCAGACCGGACCTCCAGGGCACCGGGGAGCTGTTTTTT
TRBJ2-7	TRBV20-1	NA	NA	CSATPGPSYEQYF	TGCAGTGCTACTCCTGGACCGAGCTACGAGCAGTACTTC
TRBJ2-1	TRBV4-3	TRBD2	NA	CASSQDGVAGIYNEQFF	TGCGCCAGCAGCCAAGATGGGGTAGCGGGGATCTACAATGAGCAGTTCTTC
TRBJ2-5	TRBV6-2/TRBV6-3	TRBD2	few	CASSPTGGAITQYF	TGTGCCAGCAGCCCGACGGGAGGGGCCATAACCCAGTACTTC
TRBJ2-3	TRBV20-1	NA	NA	CSARPFGGAGADTQYF	TGCAGTGCTAGGCCCTTTGGAGGGGCGGGCGCAGATACGCAGTATTTT
TRBJ2-4	TRBV6-2/TRBV6-3	NA	NA	CASSRDSWNIQYF	TGTGCCAGCAGTCGGGACTCATGGAACATTCAGTACTTC
TRBJ2-2	TRBV18	TRBD1	few	CASSPDRGLSGELFF	TGTGCCAGCTCACCCGACAGGGGGCTTTCCGGGGAGCTGTTTTTT
TRBJ2-3	TRBV20-1	NA	NA	CSQGTDTQYF	TGCAGCCAGGGCACAGATACGCAGTATTTT
TRBJ2-5	TRBV12-3/TRBV12-4	NA	NA	CASSFGLARRTQYF	TGTGCCAGCAGTTTTGGGCTAGCCCGAAGGACCCAGTACTTC
TRBJ1-2	TRBV12-3/TRBV12-4	NA	many	CASSGVQAAGYTF	TGTGCCAGCAGTGGGGTCCAGGCAGCTGGCTACACCTTC
TRBJ1-4	TRBV10-3	NA	few	CATADLNEKLFF	TGTGCCACCGCGGATCTTAATGAAAAACTGTTTTTT
TRBJ1-1	TRBV4-1	NA	few	CASSHLGHGNTEAFF	TGCGCCAGCAGCCATTTGGGACACGGCAACACTGAAGCTTTCTTT
TRBJ2-2	TRBV5-1	TRBD1	NA	CASSLNRGRVTGELFF	TGCGCCAGCAGCTTGAACAGGGGGCGCGTCACCGGGGAGCTGTTTTTT
TRBJ2-3	TRBV20-1	TRBD2	few	CSARRLAAVSADTQYF	TGCAGTGCTAGACGGCTAGCGGCGGTCTCGGCAGATACGCAGTATTTT
TRBJ2-7	TRBV7-9	TRBD1	few	CASSYPTGGSSYEQYF	TGTGCCAGCAGCTATCCCACAGGGGGTAGTTCCTACGAGCAGTACTTC
TRBJ2-3	TRBV5-5	NA	NA	CASLPWAAGPPDTQYF	TGTGCCAGCCTACCCTGGGCCGCGGGGCCGCCAGATACGCAGTATTTT
TRBJ1-1	TRBV20-1	NA	few	CSARGLSNTEAFF	TGCAGTGCTAGGGGACTTTCGAACACTGAAGCTTTCTTT
TRBJ2-3	TRBV7-8	TRBD1	NA	CASSVADTRTGPTDTQYF	TGTGCCAGCAGCGTCGCTGACACAAGGACAGGCCCAACAGATACGCAGTATTTT
TRBJ1-1	TRBV7-6	TRBD1	NA	CASSLQAGTAAFF	TGTGCCAGCAGCCTACAAGCCGGGACAGCCGCTTTCTTT
TRBJ2-1	TRBV7-7	TRBD1	NA	CASNQPDRGIGEQFF	TGTGCTAGCAACCAACCGGACAGGGGCATTGGGGAGCAGTTCTTC
TRBJ2-3	TRBV5-4	TRBD2	NA	CASSPGTTHDFDTQYF	TGTGCCAGCAGCCCGGGGACTACTCATGACTTCGATACGCAGTATTTT
TRBJ1-5	TRBV29-1	TRBD1	NA	CSVRLTGGNQPQHF	TGCAGCGTGAGACTAACAGGGGGCAATCAGCCCCAGCATTTT
TRBJ1-6	TRBV20-1	NA	NA	CSASGRLYNSPLHF	TGCAGTGCTAGTGGCAGGCTCTATAATTCACCCCTCCACTTT
TRBJ2-3	TRBV12-3/TRBV12-4	NA	many	CASTWGAGDTQYF	TGTGCCAGCACTTGGGGGGCAGGGGATACGCAGTATTTT
TRBJ1-1	TRBV29-1	NA	few	CSVEGQWGNTEAFF	TGCAGCGTCGAAGGGCAGTGGGGGAACACTGAAGCTTTCTTT
TRBJ2-3	TRBV20-1	TRBD1	few	CSASSGTGNTDTQYF	TGCAGTGCTAGTTCCGGGACAGGTAACACAGATACGCAGTATTTT
TRBJ2-2	TRBV5-1	TRBD1	NA	CASSLLPPGQGSAGELFF	TGCGCCAGCAGCTTACTTCCCCCGGGACAGGGGAGCGCCGGGGAGCTGTTTTTT
TRBJ2-4	TRBV15	TRBD1	NA	CATSPRQGVQYF	TGTGCCACCAGCCCACGACAGGGCGTCCAGTACTTC
TRBJ1-4	TRBV7-2	NA	few	CASSLFTPGTGEKLFF	TGTGCCAGCAGCTTATTCACGCCAGGGACTGGCGAAAAACTGTTTTTT
TRBJ2-7	TRBV28	NA	NA	CASSLFGGYEQYF	TGTGCCAGCAGCCTATTCGGTGGGTATGAGCAGTACTTC
TRBJ2-7	TRBV25-1	TRBD1	few	CASSEPGTGIREQYF	TGTGCCAGCAGTGAACCCGGGACAGGGATTCGCGAGCAGTACTTC
TRBJ2-7	TRBV10-3	NA	NA	CAISESIVEQYF	TGTGCCATCAGTGAGTCGATTGTCGAGCAGTACTTC
TRBJ1-2	TRBV5-1	NA	few	CASSSEANYGYTF	TGCGCCAGCAGCTCCGAAGCTAACTATGGCTACACCTTC
TRBJ2-1	TRBV5-1	NA	few	CASGDSISSYNEQFF	TGCGCCAGTGGAGACAGCATCAGCTCCTACAATGAGCAGTTCTTC
TRBJ2-2	TRBV29-1	TRBD1	few	CSVVGRRTGDTGELFF	TGCAGCGTTGTGGGACGTAGGACAGGGGACACCGGGGAGCTGTTTTTT
TRBJ2-5	TRBV4-1	NA	NA	CASSQGGSGEREKETQYF	TGCGCCAGCAGCCAAGGGGGGTCGGGGGAACGAGAAAAAGAGACCCAGTACTTC
TRBJ1-5	TRBV12-3/TRBV12-4	NA	NA	CASSLEGRQPQHF	TGTGCCAGCAGTTTAGAGGGACGTCAGCCCCAGCATTTT
TRBJ2-3	TRBV18	TRBD1	few	CASSPYGTGRADTQYF	TGTGCCAGCTCACCCTACGGGACAGGACGCGCAGATACGCAGTATTTT
TRBJ2-3	TRBV6-1	NA	NA	CASILAGLADTQYF	TGTGCCAGCATACTTGCGGGGCTCGCAGATACGCAGTATTTT
TRBJ1-2	TRBV11-2	NA	NA	CASSLGYISSRQRRYGYTF	TGTGCCAGCAGCTTAGGTTATATAAGTTCCAGACAGCGCCGCTATGGCTACACCTTC
TRBJ1-3	TRBV3-1	NA	many	CASSQDSGNTIYF	TGTGCCAGCAGCCAAGACTCTGGAAACACCATATATTTT
TRBJ1-5	TRBV7-8	NA	NA	CASSLRFQGESNQPQHF	TGTGCCAGCAGCTTAAGATTTCAGGGAGAGAGCAATCAGCCCCAGCATTTT
TRBJ2-1	TRBV7-9	NA	NA	CASSLGQGKNNEQFF	TGTGCCAGCAGCTTAGGCCAGGGGAAAAACAATGAGCAGTTCTTC
TRBJ1-4	TRBV28	NA	NA	CASSTRDSLRDEKLFF	TGTGCCAGCAGTACCCGTGACAGTCTACGGGACGAAAAACTGTTTTTT
TRBJ2-5	TRBV27	NA	NA	CASSFWEGGLETQYF	TGTGCCAGCAGTTTTTGGGAGGGGGGGCTTGAGACCCAGTACTTC
TRBJ2-6	TRBV12-3/TRBV12-4	NA	few	CASSLDGYSGANVLTF	TGTGCCAGCAGTTTGGACGGTTACTCTGGGGCCAACGTCCTGACTTTC
TRBJ2-3	TRBV12-3/TRBV12-4	NA	NA	CASSFVLRADTQYF	TGTGCCAGCAGTTTTGTCCTTCGCGCAGATACGCAGTATTTT
TRBJ2-5	TRBV7-2	TRBD2	NA	CASIEAGGIFETQYF	TGTGCCAGCATCGAGGCGGGGGGAATTTTTGAGACCCAGTACTTC
TRBJ2-5	TRBV25-1	NA	few	CASSALDNQETQYF	TGTGCCAGCAGTGCCCTGGACAACCAAGAGACCCAGTACTTC